This TCR beta chain came from a study of T cells expressing NK-cell markers. TCRdb re-called the 5' RACE reads, yielding one record per CDR3 amino acid sequence without DNA. The sample table includes some 500,000 distinct CDR3 sequences. From germline, CDR1 is MDHEN and CDR2 SYDVKM. The CDR3 runs 14 residues. The chain is built from TRBV28 and TRBJ1-2; TCRdb's D gene call, TRBD1, goes unchecked for lack of DNA. The TCR originated in a woman aged 45-59 years in good health. Sequencing input: blood T cells: a sorted CD56 or NKG2C T cell subset, CD4+ or CD8+ T cells, or bulk PBMC T cells (not recorded which). CDR3 sequence reads: CASSLTPGGNGYTF.